The source of this T cell receptor beta chain is a study of blood T cells in healthy people across ages. Study-wide points: The unknown donor CMV status may have confounded expanded clonotype changes.

Together with a sample-barcoded 5' primer, a J-beta primer mix was included in a second PCR lasting 7 to 11 cycles. MiXCR, run by TCRdb on the 5' RACE reads, gives a single entry per CDR3 protein. The table shows fewer than 800,000 distinct CDR3 sequences, with 20% to 25% occurring only once. With regard to this clonotype: Its antigen is not identified.

The CDR3 totals 14 residues. Germline V gene lookup returns CDR1 LGHDT and CDR2 YNNKEL (reference sequence). With V trimmed by 4 bases and J by 5 bases, 5 bases remained unmatched. Investigators took roughly 9.5 milliliters of peripheral blood from every donor. Total RNA amounts of at least 6 micrograms were extracted per sample. This chain links TRBV3-1 with TRBJ1-2; 9 bases are a match to TRBD1. The source material was blood. This clonotype was sampled from a man between 70 and 80 years old in good health. CDR3 region: CASSPRTGEYGYTF. CDR3 DNA: TGTGCCAGCAGCCCTCGGACAGGGGAGTATGGCTACACCTTC. Complete variable domain (other parts from reference TRBV3-1 and TRBJ1-2): DTAVSQTPKYLVTQMGNDKSIKCEQNLGHDTMYWYKQDSKKFLKIMFSYNNKELIINETVPNRFSPKSPDKAHLNLHINSLELGDSAVYFCASSPRTGEYGYTFGSGTRLTVV.